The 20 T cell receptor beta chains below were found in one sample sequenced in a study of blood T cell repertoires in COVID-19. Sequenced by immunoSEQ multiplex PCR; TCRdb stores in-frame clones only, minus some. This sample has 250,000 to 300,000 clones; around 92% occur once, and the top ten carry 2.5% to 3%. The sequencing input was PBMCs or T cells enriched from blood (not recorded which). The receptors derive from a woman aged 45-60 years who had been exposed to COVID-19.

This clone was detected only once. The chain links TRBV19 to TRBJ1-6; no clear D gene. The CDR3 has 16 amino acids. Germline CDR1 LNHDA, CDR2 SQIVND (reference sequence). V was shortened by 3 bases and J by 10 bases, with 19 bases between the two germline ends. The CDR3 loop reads CASSISPPREASPLHF. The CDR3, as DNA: TGTGCCAGTAGTATCAGCCCTCCTCGCGAGGCATCACCCCTCCACTTT.

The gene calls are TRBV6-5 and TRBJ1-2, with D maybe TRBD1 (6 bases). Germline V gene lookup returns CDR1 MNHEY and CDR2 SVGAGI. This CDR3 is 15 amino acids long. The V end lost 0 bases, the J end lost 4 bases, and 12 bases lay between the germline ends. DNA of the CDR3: TGTGCCAGCAGTTACTCTCGGCAGGGGCTCTATGGCTACACCTTC. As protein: CASSYSRQGLYGYTF.

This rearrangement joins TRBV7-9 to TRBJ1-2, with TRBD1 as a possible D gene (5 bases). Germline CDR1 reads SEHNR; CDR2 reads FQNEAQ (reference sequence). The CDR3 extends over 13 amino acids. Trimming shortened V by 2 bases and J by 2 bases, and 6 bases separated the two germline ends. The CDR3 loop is CASSLRGNYGYTF. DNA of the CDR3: TGTGCCAGCAGCTTACGGGGGAACTATGGCTACACCTTC. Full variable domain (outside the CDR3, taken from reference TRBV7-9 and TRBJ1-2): DTGVSQNPRHKITKRGQNVTFRCDPISEHNRLYWYRQTLGQGPEFLTYFQNEAQLEKSRLLSDRFSAERPKGSFSTLEIQRTEQGDSAMYLCASSLRGNYGYTFGSGTRLTVV.

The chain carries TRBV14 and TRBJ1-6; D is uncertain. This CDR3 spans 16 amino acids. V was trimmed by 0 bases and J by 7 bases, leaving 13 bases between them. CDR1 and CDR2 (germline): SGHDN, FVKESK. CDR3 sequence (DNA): TGTGCCAGCAGCCAAGAGCGAGGGTTAAGGAATTCACCCCTCCACTTT. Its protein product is CASSQERGLRNSPLHF.

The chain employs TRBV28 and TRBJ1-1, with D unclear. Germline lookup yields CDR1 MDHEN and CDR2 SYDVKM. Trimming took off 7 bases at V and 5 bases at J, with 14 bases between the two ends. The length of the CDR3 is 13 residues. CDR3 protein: CASTPSSRTEAFF. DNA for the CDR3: TGTGCCAGCACCCCTAGCAGTAGAACTGAAGCTTTCTTT.

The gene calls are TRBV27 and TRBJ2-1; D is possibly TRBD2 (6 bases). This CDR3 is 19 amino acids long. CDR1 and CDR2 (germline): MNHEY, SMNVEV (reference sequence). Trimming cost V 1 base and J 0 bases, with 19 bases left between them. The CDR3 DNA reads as TGTGCCAGCAGTTTATATAGCATTCCTACGGGGGACTCCTACAATGAGCAGTTCTTC. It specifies CASSLYSIPTGDSYNEQFF.

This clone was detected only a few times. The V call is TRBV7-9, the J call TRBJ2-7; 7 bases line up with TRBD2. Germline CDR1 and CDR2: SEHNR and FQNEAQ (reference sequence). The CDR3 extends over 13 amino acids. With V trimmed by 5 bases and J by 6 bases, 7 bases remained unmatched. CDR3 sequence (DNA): TGTGCCAGCAGCAGGGCAGGGAGGGGCGAGCAGTACTTC. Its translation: CASSRAGRGEQYF.

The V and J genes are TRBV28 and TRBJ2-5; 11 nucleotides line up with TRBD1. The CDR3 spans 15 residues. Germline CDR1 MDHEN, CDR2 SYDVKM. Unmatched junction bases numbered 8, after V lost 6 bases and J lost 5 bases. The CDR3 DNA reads TGTGCCAGCAGCACGGACAGGGGGCCCGACGAGACCCAGTACTTC. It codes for CASSTDRGPDETQYF.

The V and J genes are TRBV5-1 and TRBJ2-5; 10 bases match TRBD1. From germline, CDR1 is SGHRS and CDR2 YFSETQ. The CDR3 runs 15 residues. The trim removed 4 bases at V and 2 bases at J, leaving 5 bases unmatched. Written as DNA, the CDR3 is TGCGCCAGCAGCCGGGGACAGGGGCAACAAGAGACCCAGTACTTC. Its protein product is CASSRGQGQQETQYF.

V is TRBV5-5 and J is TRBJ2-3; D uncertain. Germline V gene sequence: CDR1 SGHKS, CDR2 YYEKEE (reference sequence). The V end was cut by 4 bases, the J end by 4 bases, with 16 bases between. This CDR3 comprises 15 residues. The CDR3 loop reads CASSPWSGAPDTQYF. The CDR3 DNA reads TGTGCCAGCAGCCCGTGGTCTGGAGCCCCAGATACGCAGTATTTT.

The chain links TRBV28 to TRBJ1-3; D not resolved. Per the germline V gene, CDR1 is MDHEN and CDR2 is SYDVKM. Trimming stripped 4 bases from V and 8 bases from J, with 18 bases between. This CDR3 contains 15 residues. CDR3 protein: CASSSLGSGRDTIYF. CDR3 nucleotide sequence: TGTGCCAGCAGTTCACTTGGATCCGGGCGGGACACCATATATTTT.

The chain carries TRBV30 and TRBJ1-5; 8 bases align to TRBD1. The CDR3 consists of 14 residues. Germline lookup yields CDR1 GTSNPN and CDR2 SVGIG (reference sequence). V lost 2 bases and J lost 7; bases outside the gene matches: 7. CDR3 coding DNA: TGTGCCTGGAGTATAGGACAGGGTGGGCAGCCCCAGCATTTT. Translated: CAWSIGQGGQPQHF.

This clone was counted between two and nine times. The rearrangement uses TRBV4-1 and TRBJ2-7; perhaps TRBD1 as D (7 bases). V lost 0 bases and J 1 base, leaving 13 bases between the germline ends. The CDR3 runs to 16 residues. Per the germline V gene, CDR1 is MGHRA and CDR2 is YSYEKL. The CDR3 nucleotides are TGCGCCAGCAGCCAAGAGGCAGGGGGGTATTCCTACGAGCAGTACTTC. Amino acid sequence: CASSQEAGGYSYEQYF.

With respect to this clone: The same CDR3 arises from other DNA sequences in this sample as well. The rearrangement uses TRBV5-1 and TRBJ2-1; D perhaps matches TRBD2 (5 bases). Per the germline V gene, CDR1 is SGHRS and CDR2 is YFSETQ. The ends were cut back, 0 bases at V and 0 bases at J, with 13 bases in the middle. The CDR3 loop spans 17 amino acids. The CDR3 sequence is CASSLEASGSSYNEQFF. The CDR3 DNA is TGCGCCAGCAGCTTGGAGGCCAGCGGAAGCTCCTACAATGAGCAGTTCTTC.

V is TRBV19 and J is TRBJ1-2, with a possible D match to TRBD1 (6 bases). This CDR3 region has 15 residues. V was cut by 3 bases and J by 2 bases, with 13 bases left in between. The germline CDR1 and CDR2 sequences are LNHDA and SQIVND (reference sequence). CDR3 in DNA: TGTGCCAGTAGTATTTGGGCACAGGGCAACTATGGCTACACCTTC. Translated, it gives CASSIWAQGNYGYTF.

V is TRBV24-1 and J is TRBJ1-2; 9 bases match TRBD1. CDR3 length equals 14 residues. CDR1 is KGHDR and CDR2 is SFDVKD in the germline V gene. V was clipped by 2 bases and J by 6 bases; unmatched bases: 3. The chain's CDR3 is CATSDSGTGNGYTF. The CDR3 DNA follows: TGTGCCACCAGTGATTCCGGGACAGGGAATGGCTACACCTTC.

The CDR3 nucleotides are TGTGCCAGCAGCCGGGACAGGGGGCGTGAAAAACTGTTTTTT. Its translation: CASSRDRGREKLFF. The gene calls are TRBV7-2 and TRBJ1-4; 12 nucleotides align to TRBD1. The CDR3 contains 14 residues. Germline loops: CDR1 SGHTA, CDR2 FQGNSA. Trimming at V came to 5 bases and at J to 7 bases, leaving 2 bases not matched to a gene. Drawing the rest from reference TRBV7-2 and TRBJ1-4, the complete variable domain is GAGVSQSPSNKVTEKGKDVELRCDPISGHTALYWYRQSLGQGLEFLIYFQGNSAPDKSGLPSDRFSAERTGGSVSTLTIQRTQQEDSAVYLCASSRDRGREKLFFGSGTQLSVL.

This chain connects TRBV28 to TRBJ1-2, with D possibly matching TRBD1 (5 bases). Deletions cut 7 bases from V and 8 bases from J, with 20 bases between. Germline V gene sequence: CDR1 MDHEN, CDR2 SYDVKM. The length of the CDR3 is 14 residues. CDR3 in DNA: TGTGCCAGCATTTCCTTCCTCGGGGGTAAGGGCTACACCTTC. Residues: CASISFLGGKGYTF.

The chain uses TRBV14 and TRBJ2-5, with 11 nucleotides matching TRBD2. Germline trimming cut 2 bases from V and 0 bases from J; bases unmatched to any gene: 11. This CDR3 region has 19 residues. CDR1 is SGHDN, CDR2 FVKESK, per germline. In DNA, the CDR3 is TGTGCCAGCAGCCAACCCCTAGCGGGGGGCTCCCGGTACCAAGAGACCCAGTACTTC. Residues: CASSQPLAGGSRYQETQYF.

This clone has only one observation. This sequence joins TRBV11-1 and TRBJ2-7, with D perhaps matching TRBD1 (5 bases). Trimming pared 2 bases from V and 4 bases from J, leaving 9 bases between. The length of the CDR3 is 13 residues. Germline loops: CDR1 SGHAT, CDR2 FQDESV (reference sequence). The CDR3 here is CASSLQGLYEQYF. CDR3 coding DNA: TGTGCCAGCAGCTTACAGGGTCTGTACGAGCAGTACTTC.